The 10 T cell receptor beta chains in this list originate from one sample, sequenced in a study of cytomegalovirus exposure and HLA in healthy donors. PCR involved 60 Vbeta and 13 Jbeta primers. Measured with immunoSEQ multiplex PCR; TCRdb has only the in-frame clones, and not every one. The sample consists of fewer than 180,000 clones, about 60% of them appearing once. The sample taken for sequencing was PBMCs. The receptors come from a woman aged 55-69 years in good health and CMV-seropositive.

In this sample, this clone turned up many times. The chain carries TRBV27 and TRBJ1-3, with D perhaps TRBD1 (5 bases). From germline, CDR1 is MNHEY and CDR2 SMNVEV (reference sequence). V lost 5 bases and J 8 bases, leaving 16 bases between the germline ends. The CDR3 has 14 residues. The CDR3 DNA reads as TGTGCCAGCAGTCCGACGGGGGGTAGACACACCATATATTTT. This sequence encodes CASSPTGGRHTIYF.

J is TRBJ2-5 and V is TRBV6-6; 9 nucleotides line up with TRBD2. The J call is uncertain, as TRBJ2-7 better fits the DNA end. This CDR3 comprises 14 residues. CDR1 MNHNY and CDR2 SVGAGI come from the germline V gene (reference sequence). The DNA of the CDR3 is TGTGCCAGCAGTGATAGCGGGAGCTCCTACGAGCAGTACTTC. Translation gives CASSDSGSSYEQYF.

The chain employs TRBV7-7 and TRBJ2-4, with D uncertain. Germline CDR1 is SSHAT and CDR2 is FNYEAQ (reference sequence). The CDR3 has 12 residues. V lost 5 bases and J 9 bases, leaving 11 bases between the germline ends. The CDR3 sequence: CASSPGGGIQYF. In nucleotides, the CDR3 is TGTGCCAGCAGCCCAGGTGGTGGCATTCAGTACTTC. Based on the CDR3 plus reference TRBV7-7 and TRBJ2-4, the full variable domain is GAGVSQSPRYKVTKRGQDVTLRCDPISSHATLYWYQQALGQGPEFLTYFNYEAQPDKSGLPSDRFSAERPEGSISTLTIQRTEQRDSAMYRCASSPGGGIQYFGAGTRLSVL.

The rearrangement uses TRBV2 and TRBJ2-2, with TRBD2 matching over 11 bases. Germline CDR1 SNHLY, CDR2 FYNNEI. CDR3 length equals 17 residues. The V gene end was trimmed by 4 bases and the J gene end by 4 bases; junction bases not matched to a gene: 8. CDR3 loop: CASSAEVSGRGTGELFF. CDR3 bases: TGTGCCAGCAGTGCGGAGGTTAGCGGGAGGGGCACCGGGGAGCTGTTTTTT.

The CDR3 coding sequence is TGTGCCAGCAGCCAACGTCAGTACAATGAGCAGTTCTTC. It translates to CASSQRQYNEQFF. This rearrangement joins TRBV7-3 to TRBJ2-1; D gene unclear. The germline CDR1 and CDR2 sequences are SGHTA and FQGTGA. The V end lost 5 bases, the J end lost 4 bases, and 9 bases lay between the germline ends. This CDR3 has 13 amino acids.

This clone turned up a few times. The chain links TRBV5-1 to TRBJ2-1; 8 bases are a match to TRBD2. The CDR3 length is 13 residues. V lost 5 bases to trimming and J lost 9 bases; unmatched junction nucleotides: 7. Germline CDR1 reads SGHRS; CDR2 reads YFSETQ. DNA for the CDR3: TGCGCCAGCAGAGCGGGAGCGCCGAGTGAGCAGTTCTTC. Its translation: CASRAGAPSEQFF.

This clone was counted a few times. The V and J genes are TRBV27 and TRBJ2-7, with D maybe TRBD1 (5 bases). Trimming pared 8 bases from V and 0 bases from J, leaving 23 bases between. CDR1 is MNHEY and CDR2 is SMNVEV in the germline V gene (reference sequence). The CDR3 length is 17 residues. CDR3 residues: CASRPLSFGQSSYEQYF. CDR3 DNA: TGTGCCAGCCGCCCCCTTTCTTTTGGACAAAGCTCCTACGAGCAGTACTTC.

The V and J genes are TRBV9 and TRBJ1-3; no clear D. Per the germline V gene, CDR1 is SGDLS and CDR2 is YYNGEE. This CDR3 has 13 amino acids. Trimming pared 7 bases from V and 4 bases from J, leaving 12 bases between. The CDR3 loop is CASSGLSGNTIYF. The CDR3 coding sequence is TGTGCCAGCTCGGGGTTATCGGGAAACACCATATATTTT.

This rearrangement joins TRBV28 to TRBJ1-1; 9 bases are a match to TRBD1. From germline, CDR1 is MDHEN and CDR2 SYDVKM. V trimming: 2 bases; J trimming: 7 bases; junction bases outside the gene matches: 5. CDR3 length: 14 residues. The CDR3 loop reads CASSLRDRAFEAFF. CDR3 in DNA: TGTGCCAGCAGTTTAAGGGACAGGGCATTTGAAGCTTTCTTT.

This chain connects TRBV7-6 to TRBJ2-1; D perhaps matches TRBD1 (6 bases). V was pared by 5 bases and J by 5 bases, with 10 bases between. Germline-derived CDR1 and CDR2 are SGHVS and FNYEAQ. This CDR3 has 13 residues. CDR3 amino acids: CASSPGDNNEQFF. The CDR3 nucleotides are TGTGCCAGCAGCCCAGGGGACAACAATGAGCAGTTCTTC.